The sample holds a few counts of the clone carrying this T cell receptor (beta chain). Antigen unknown. The time point: patch test 3, about 24 weeks after DPC sensitization. Regarding treatment: therapeutic diphenylcyclopropenone sensitization with weekly scalp DPC. The study enrolled 18 to 70-year-old alopecia patients suitable for DPC. This record belongs to a study of human T cells and chemical hapten exposure. Study conclusions and caveats: Counts of TCRs above 1 in 1000 frequency stayed unchanged with DPC sensitization.

TCRdb re-called the RACE reads with MiXCR, one entry per CDR3 protein. The sample has 130,000 or so distinct CDR3 sequences, about 11% seen once. V was clipped by 8 bases and J by 0 bases; unmatched bases: 5. The CDR3 is made up of 16 amino acids. Germline loops: CDR1 SNHLY, CDR2 FYNNEI. The rearrangement uses TRBV2 and TRBJ2-5; 14 bases map to TRBD2. The source of this sequence is a woman aged 50 to 60 with alopecia areata. Some clones in this sample may be carry-over from other donors' samples. The sequencing here drew on whole blood, taken in connection with sensitization to the hapten diphenylcyclopropenone (DPC). CDR3 loop: CASSGLAGANQETQYF. The CDR3 nucleotides read TGTGCCAGCTCGGGACTAGCGGGGGCTAACCAAGAGACCCAGTACTTC.